This T cell receptor beta chain is from a study of T cells in Graves' hyperthyroidism and ophthalmopathy. Looking at the study overall: Peripheral blood was secured at the point of initial diagnosis, before any treatment.

This CDR3 contains 15 residues. Germline loops: CDR1 SGHNT, CDR2 YYREEE (reference sequence). Losses at the gene ends were 4 bases for V and 8 bases for J; bases not matched to a gene: 7. Regarding this clonotype: No antigen is known for it.

The CDR3 regions of TCR beta were amplified from RNA transcripts. With the HTBI primer set, the TCR CDR3 went through a first round of RT-PCR. A single record per CDR3 protein comes from TCRdb applying MiXCR to the multiplex PCR reads. Among some 400,000 distinct CDR3 sequences, roughly 14% were seen once, and the ten largest hold roughly 20%. Study-level findings and limits: For ophthalmopathy, model prediction preceded onset by a median about 6 months. Most expanded thyroid clonotypes above 0.001 also appeared in blood.

The genes are TRBV5-4 and TRBJ2-1, with TRBD2 matching over 12 bases. The sequence was collected from a man aged 25-45 years with Graves' hyperthyroidism that later progressed to Graves' ophthalmopathy. Sequencing used blood. The CDR3, as DNA: TGTGCCAGCAGCCGAACTAGCGGGGGGTTGGATGAGCAGTTCTTC. Encoded protein: CASSRTSGGLDEQFF.